The 10 T cell receptor beta chains reported below all come from one sample, sequenced in a study of blood T cell repertoires in COVID-19. The assay was immunoSEQ multiplex PCR, and TCRdb's table has in-frame clones only and misses some. This sample has roughly 100,000 clones, with roughly 80% found just once. The sequenced sample was peripheral blood. These TCRs come from a man aged 55 to 70 with active or convalescent COVID-19.

V is TRBV9 and J is TRBJ1-6; D is possibly TRBD1 (5 bases). The V gene lost 2 bases and the J gene lost 9 bases, with 12 bases spanning the gap. The CDR3 spans 14 residues. CDR1 SGDLS and CDR2 YYNGEE come from the germline V gene. Written as DNA, the CDR3 is TGTGCCAGCAGCGTCCGGGACGGGAGTTCACCCCTCCACTTT. It is translated as CASSVRDGSSPLHF.

The sample holds one count of this clone. The J gene is TRBJ1-2, the V gene TRBV28; tentatively, D is TRBD1 (5 bases). Germline values: CDR1 MDHEN, CDR2 SYDVKM. This CDR3 region has 13 residues. V was cut by 3 bases and J by 4 bases, with 9 bases left in between. CDR3 coding DNA: TGTGCCAGCAGTTTTGGGGGGGTCTATGGCTACACCTTC. Amino acid sequence: CASSFGGVYGYTF.

This clone was picked up one time. V gene TRBV5-3 combines with J gene TRBJ1-2; D is uncertain. TRBV5-3 is sorted into the ORF group, with uncertain function. Trimming took off 4 bases at V and 1 base at J, with 5 bases between the two ends. There are 12 residues in the CDR3. This CDR3 reads CARSEGNYGYTF. CDR3 in DNA: TGTGCCAGAAGCGAGGGTAACTATGGCTACACCTTC.

This clone was recorded a few times. The gene calls are TRBV4-1 and TRBJ1-1; no clear D gene. Germline loops: CDR1 MGHRA, CDR2 YSYEKL. The ends were cut back, 0 bases at V and 4 bases at J, with 12 bases in the middle. This CDR3 has 15 residues. This CDR3 reads CASSQDGRVSTEAFF. The CDR3 nucleotides are TGCGCCAGCAGCCAAGATGGGAGGGTAAGCACTGAAGCTTTCTTT.

This chain connects TRBV5-4 to TRBJ2-7; possible D gene TRBD1, 5 bases. The length of the CDR3 is 13 residues. Germline values: CDR1 SGHNT, CDR2 YYREEE (reference sequence). The V and J ends lost 1 base and 4 bases respectively, with 9 bases between them. The CDR3 DNA sequence: TGTGCCAGCAGCTTGCAGGGTAGGTACGAGCAGTACTTC. Its translation: CASSLQGRYEQYF.

The rearrangement joins TRBV7-9 to TRBJ2-7; 10 positions agree with TRBD2. The junction had 7 bases not matched to a gene; V was cut back by 5 bases and J by 3 bases. Looked up from germline, CDR1 is SEHNR and CDR2 is FQNEAQ (reference sequence). CDR3 length: 15 amino acids. The CDR3 bases are TGTGCCAGCAGCCCACTAGCGGGACACTACTACGAGCAGTACTTC. This encodes CASSPLAGHYYEQYF. Full variable domain (remainder filled in from reference TRBV7-9 and TRBJ2-7): DTGVSQNPRHKITKRGQNVTFRCDPISEHNRLYWYRQTLGQGPEFLTYFQNEAQLEKSRLLSDRFSAERPKGSFSTLEIQRTEQGDSAMYLCASSPLAGHYYEQYFGPGTRLTVT.

This clone appeared once. The V call is TRBV5-6, the J call TRBJ1-6; D gene uncertain. V lost 0 bases to trimming and J lost 10 bases, with 11 bases between them. CDR1 is SGHDT, CDR2 YYEEEE, per germline. This CDR3 comprises 14 residues. The CDR3 sequence is CASSLERRLSPLHF. The CDR3 DNA reads as TGTGCCAGCAGCTTGGAGAGGAGATTATCACCCCTCCACTTT.

The chain combines TRBV4-1 with TRBJ2-7, with a weak D call TRBD2 (5 bases). V lost 1 base to trimming and J lost 0 bases, with 16 bases between them. The CDR3 runs to 17 residues. Germline V lookup: CDR1 MGHRA, CDR2 YSYEKL. CDR3 nucleotides: TGCGCCAGCAGCCAAGGTCCCCTAGCTTTGAGCTCCTACGAGCAGTACGTC. Translated, it gives CASSQGPLALSSYEQYV.

This chain uses TRBV25-1 with TRBJ2-6; maybe TRBD1 (6 bases). The CDR3 consists of 16 residues. V was shortened by 6 bases and J by 2 bases, with 14 bases between the two germline ends. The germline V gene encodes CDR1 MGHDK and CDR2 SYGVNS. CDR3: CASRDGQLAGANVLTF. DNA of the CDR3: TGTGCCAGCAGGGACGGACAGTTAGCTGGGGCCAACGTCCTGACTTTC.

The chain has TRBV4-1 and TRBJ2-1; 7 bases align to TRBD1. The germline gives CDR1 MGHRA, CDR2 YSYEKL. V trimming: 0 bases; J trimming: 12 bases; junction bases outside the gene matches: 5. CDR3 length equals 13 residues. The CDR3: CASSQDRGGWQFF. CDR3 nucleotide sequence: TGCGCCAGCAGCCAAGATAGAGGGGGCTGGCAGTTCTTC.